Listed here are 28 T cell receptor beta chains from one sample, sequenced in a study of vaccination and CD4 T cells after COVID-19. The study sequenced cultured CD4+ T cell DNA using the Oncomine TCR Beta short-read assay. Genomic DNA was drawn out of CD4+ T cells grown in culture. TCRdb reprocessed the PCR reads via MiXCR and lists one record per CDR3 protein. The table records around 9,700 distinct CDR3 sequences, 35% of them present only once. Treatment here: approximately nine-day PBMC culture with coronavirus spike peptide pools or control peptides (ViraFEST assay). During the years 2011-2018, before the COVID-19 pandemic, the unexposed donor's CD4+ T cells were collected. These receptors lack a known antigen. The source material was CD4+ T cells from blood, cultured in vitro. Source of these receptors: a human donor in good health.

This clonotype occurred a few times. This chain joins TRBV27 and TRBJ1-1; D possibly corresponds to TRBD1 (5 bases). CDR1 and CDR2 from the germline V gene are MNHEY and SMNVEV (reference sequence). The V and J ends lost 10 bases and 5 bases respectively, with 20 bases between them. This CDR3 spans 14 amino acids. The CDR3 DNA reads as TGTGCCACTGGACGTAAGGGGCCGTGGACTGAAGCTTTCTTT. This codes for CATGRKGPWTEAFF.

The table lists this clonotype with a few counts. Written as DNA, the CDR3 is TGTGCCAGCAGCCCTACAGGGAACACTGAAGCTTTCTTT. Encoded protein: CASSPTGNTEAFF. The V call is TRBV7-9, the J call TRBJ1-1; perhaps TRBD1 as D (5 bases). Trimming removed 5 bases from V and 1 base from J, with 8 bases in between. From germline, CDR1 is SEHNR and CDR2 FQNEAQ (reference sequence). The CDR3 loop spans 13 amino acids.

The chain uses TRBV2 and TRBJ2-3; no clear D. Trimming shortened V by 4 bases and J by 0 bases, and 11 bases separated the two germline ends. The germline gives CDR1 SNHLY, CDR2 FYNNEI. The length of the CDR3 is 15 residues. CDR3: CASSVDHSSTDTQYF. CDR3 DNA: TGTGCCAGCAGTGTCGACCACAGCAGCACAGATACGCAGTATTTT. Based on the CDR3 plus reference TRBV2 and TRBJ2-3, the full variable domain is EPEVTQTPSHQVTQMGQEVILRCVPISNHLYFYWYRQILGQKVEFLVSFYNNEISEKSEIFDDQFSVERPDGSNFTLKIRSTKLEDSAMYFCASSVDHSSTDTQYFGPGTRLTVL.

V gene TRBV5-6 combines with J gene TRBJ2-5; TRBD2 matches 9 bases. Trimming cost V 4 bases and J 5 bases; bases outside gene matches: 15. The V gene's germline CDR1 is SGHDT and CDR2 YYEEEE. CDR3 length: 17 amino acids. The CDR3 loop reads CASSIGPSGTSYETQYF. The CDR3 region has the DNA TGTGCCAGCAGCATAGGCCCTTCCGGGACTAGCTACGAGACCCAGTACTTC.

The V call is TRBV7-2, the J call TRBJ2-3; D is unclear. Trimming pared 0 bases from V and 0 bases from J, leaving 7 bases between. The CDR3 is made up of 15 amino acids. In germline, CDR1 is SGHTA, CDR2 FQGNSA. In DNA form, the CDR3 reads TGTGCCAGCAGCTTAGCGCGCGGAAGCACAGATACGCAGTATTTT. Its protein product is CASSLARGSTDTQYF.

DNA of the CDR3: TGTGCCAGTAGTATGGAGCAAGCAGCTTTCTTT. It encodes CASSMEQAAFF. The chain couples TRBV19 to TRBJ1-1, with D unresolved. The CDR3 loop spans 11 amino acids. CDR1 LNHDA and CDR2 SQIVND come from the germline V gene (reference sequence). Deletions cut 3 bases from V and 10 bases from J, with 9 bases between. Looking up the rest from reference TRBV19 and TRBJ1-1 gives the full variable domain: DGGITQSPKYLFRKEGQNVTLSCEQNLNHDAMYWYRQDPGQGLRLIYYSQIVNDFQKGDIAEGYSVSREKKESFPLTVTSAQKNPTAFYLCASSMEQAAFFGQGTRLTVV.

This clonotype was observed a handful of times. The rearrangement links TRBV6-2 or TRBV6-3 to TRBJ1-2; D may be TRBD1 (5 bases). The CDR3 runs to 12 residues. Trimming removed 2 bases at V and 4 bases at J, with 5 bases between. The germline gives CDR1 MNHEY, CDR2 SVGEGT. DNA for the CDR3: TGTGCCAGCAGTTACGGGGCCTATGGCTACACCTTC. The encoded protein is CASSYGAYGYTF.

This sequence joins TRBV28 and TRBJ2-2; a weak D match, TRBD1 (6 bases). The CDR3 has 15 residues. Germline CDR1 is MDHEN and CDR2 is SYDVKM. V shed 6 bases and J shed 1 base, with 12 bases lying between them. The DNA of the CDR3 is TGTGCCAGCAGCCCACCGGGACAGAACACCGGGGAGCTGTTTTTT. Translation: CASSPPGQNTGELFF.

This clonotype was counted between two and nine times. The V gene is TRBV6-2 or TRBV6-3, the J gene TRBJ1-5; D gene unclear. Deletions cut 6 bases from V and 7 bases from J, with 10 bases between. The CDR3 totals 12 residues. Germline V gene sequence: CDR1 MNHEY, CDR2 SVGEGT. The CDR3 loop reads CASSGPEQPQHF. The CDR3 region has the DNA TGTGCCAGCAGCGGCCCCGAACAGCCCCAGCATTTT.

The chain couples TRBV7-3 to TRBJ2-5; TRBD2 agrees at 10 bases. The CDR3 consists of 15 residues. Trimming cost V 4 bases and J 2 bases; bases outside gene matches: 4. Germline CDR1 is SGHTA and CDR2 is FQGTGA. CDR3 sequence reads: CASSYLGLAQETQYF. In DNA form, the CDR3 reads TGTGCCAGCAGCTACTTGGGACTAGCGCAAGAGACCCAGTACTTC.

The gene calls are TRBV6-2 or TRBV6-3 and TRBJ1-1; D is possibly TRBD1 (5 bases). The CDR3 covers 14 residues. V lost 0 bases and J 4 bases, leaving 9 bases between the germline ends. From germline, CDR1 is MNHEY and CDR2 SVGEGT. The CDR3 spells CASSYSGGGTEAFF. CDR3 DNA: TGTGCCAGCAGTTACTCTGGGGGGGGCACTGAAGCTTTCTTT.

This clonotype is medium-sized within its sample. This chain's CDR3 is CASSLTAPDRSSYNSPLHF. The CDR3 region has the DNA TGTGCCAGCAGCTTAACCGCCCCGGACAGGAGCTCCTATAATTCACCCCTCCACTTT. This chain links TRBV7-8 with TRBJ1-6; 7 nucleotides align to TRBD1. Germline CDR1 is SGHVS and CDR2 is FQNEAQ. Trimming cost V 2 bases and J 0 bases; bases outside gene matches: 10. The CDR3 runs to 19 residues.

V and J are TRBV6-5 and TRBJ2-1; 11 bases line up with TRBD2. CDR3 length: 16 amino acids. V dropped 4 bases and J dropped 7; count of bases not matched to a gene: 9. Germline lookup yields CDR1 MNHEY and CDR2 SVGAGI. DNA of the CDR3: TGTGCCAGCAGTTCCCCCGGGACTAGCGGTAAGAATGAGCAGTTCTTC. Translating gives CASSSPGTSGKNEQFF.

The V gene is TRBV24-1, the J gene TRBJ2-7; TRBD2 agrees at 8 bases. The length of the CDR3 is 15 residues. The V gene end was trimmed by 4 bases and the J gene end by 3 bases; junction bases not matched to a gene: 7. Per germline, CDR1 KGHDR and CDR2 SFDVKD. CDR3: CATSEAGTSFYEQYF. Here the CDR3 DNA reads TGTGCCACCAGTGAGGCCGGGACTAGTTTCTACGAGCAGTACTTC.

This rearrangement joins TRBV15 to TRBJ1-1, with no clear D. V lost 0 bases and J lost 1, with 9 bases in between. The length of the CDR3 is 15 residues. From germline, CDR1 is LNHNV and CDR2 YYDKDF (reference sequence). CDR3: CATSRDLAGNTEAFF. CDR3 in DNA: TGTGCCACCAGCAGAGATTTGGCAGGGAACACTGAAGCTTTCTTT. The full variable domain, in which reference TRBV15 and TRBJ1-1 provide the parts outside the CDR3, is DAMVIQNPRYQVTQFGKPVTLSCSQTLNHNVMYWYQQKSSQAPKLLFHYYDKDFNNEADTPDNFQSRRPNTSFCFLDIRSPGLGDTAMYLCATSRDLAGNTEAFFGQGTRLTVV.

The rearrangement uses TRBV27 and TRBJ2-6, with 9 bases fitting TRBD1. Germline V CDR1 and CDR2: MNHEY, SMNVEV (reference sequence). With 4 bases clipped from V and 2 bases from J, the junction kept 15 bases outside the gene matches. The CDR3 contains 20 residues. CDR3 loop: CASSSRTGTGFLAGANVLTF. In nucleotides, the CDR3 is TGTGCCAGCAGTTCTCGTACCGGGACAGGGTTCTTAGCTGGGGCCAACGTCCTGACTTTC. The whole variable domain, filled in from reference TRBV27 and TRBJ2-6, reads EAQVTQNPRYLITVTGKKLTVTCSQNMNHEYMSWYRQDPGLGLRQIYYSMNVEVTDKGDVPEGYKVSRKEKRNFPLILESPSPNQTSLYFCASSSRTGTGFLAGANVLTFGAGSRLTVL.

In the case of this clonotype: The junction and the germline gene differ at one end; a read error may be behind it. This chain links TRBV6-5 with TRBJ1-6; TRBD1 matches 9 bases. This CDR3 has 15 residues. Per the germline V gene, CDR1 is MNHEY and CDR2 is SVGAGI. CDR3 coding DNA: TGTGCCAGCAGTTACGATGGACAGGGGACTTCACCCCCCCACTTT. This translates into CASSYDGQGTSPPHF.

The chain links TRBV2 to TRBJ1-6, with 7 bases matching TRBD1. The CDR3 totals 16 residues. Germline V gives CDR1 SNHLY, CDR2 FYNNEI. The ends lost 3 bases at V and 7 bases at J; junction bases unmatched: 9. This CDR3 reads CASSDRQGRKNSPLHF. The DNA of the CDR3 is TGTGCCAGCAGTGATAGACAGGGCAGGAAGAATTCACCCCTCCACTTT.

The chain couples TRBV5-6 to TRBJ2-3, with D unresolved. CDR3 length: 16 residues. The V end lost 5 bases, the J end lost 6 bases, and 22 bases lay between the germline ends. Germline lookup yields CDR1 SGHDT and CDR2 YYEEEE. The CDR3 region has the DNA TGTGCCAGCAGACGGACGGGTAGCACCATTTGGGATACGCAGTATTTT. Protein product: CASRRTGSTIWDTQYF.

V gene TRBV6-1 combines with J gene TRBJ2-3, with D perhaps given as TRBD1 or TRBD2 (6 bases each). This CDR3 contains 18 residues. Germline assignment: CDR1 MNHNS and CDR2 SASEGT. V shed 6 bases and J shed 2 bases, with 24 bases lying between them. CDR3 region: CASSDRRGERGYTDTQYF. In nucleotides, the CDR3 is TGTGCCAGCAGCGATCGGAGGGGGGAAAGGGGATACACAGATACGCAGTATTTT.

CDR3 sequence reads: CSASRESNTEAFF. CDR3 bases: TGCAGTGCTAGTAGGGAATCCAACACTGAAGCTTTCTTT. This sequence joins TRBV20-1 and TRBJ1-1; D gene unclear. Germline V gene sequence: CDR1 DFQATT, CDR2 SNEGSKA (reference sequence). Trimming stripped 3 bases from V and 2 bases from J, with 10 bases between. The CDR3 contains 13 residues.

The V and J genes are TRBV24-1 and TRBJ1-1; weak D call: TRBD1 (5 bases). The germline V and J ends were trimmed by 5 bases and 3 bases, with 12 bases remaining between them. Germline V lookup: CDR1 KGHDR, CDR2 SFDVKD. The CDR3 length is 14 residues. CDR3 region: CATSGGAGDTEAFF. In DNA, the CDR3 is TGTGCCACCAGTGGCGGGGCGGGTGACACTGAAGCTTTCTTT.

This chain links TRBV5-8 with TRBJ2-5; D not certain. V lost 1 base, J lost 1 base, and 5 bases lay in between. Germline lookup yields CDR1 SGHTS and CDR2 YDEGEE. CDR3 length: 13 residues. The CDR3 region is CASSLRPQETQYF. Written as DNA, the CDR3 is TGTGCCAGCAGCTTGAGACCCCAAGAGACCCAGTACTTC.

This chain joins TRBV5-6 and TRBJ1-1; D gene unclear. This CDR3 has 13 residues. Trimming left V 1 base short and J 3 bases short, with 7 bases between. Germline CDR1 SGHDT, CDR2 YYEEEE. This CDR3 reads CASSLWRDTEAFF. The CDR3 bases are TGTGCCAGCAGCTTGTGGAGGGACACTGAAGCTTTCTTT.

The chain recombines TRBV7-3 with TRBJ2-1; 7 nucleotides agree with TRBD1. The CDR3 is 17 amino acids. With V trimmed by 4 bases and J by 7 bases, 16 bases remained unmatched. Germline V gives CDR1 SGHTA, CDR2 FQGTGA. The CDR3 spells CASSSLNPWTGQNEQFF. In nucleotides, the CDR3 is TGTGCCAGCAGCTCCCTAAATCCCTGGACAGGACAAAATGAGCAGTTCTTC.

J is TRBJ2-5 and V is TRBV19, with D tentatively TRBD1 or TRBD2 (5 bases each). Trimming pared 7 bases from V and 7 bases from J, leaving 16 bases between. Germline loops: CDR1 LNHDA, CDR2 SQIVND (reference sequence). This CDR3 is 13 amino acids long. CDR3 sequence reads: CASNRGEWGTQYF. For the CDR3, the DNA is TGTGCCAGTAATAGGGGAGAGTGGGGGACCCAGTACTTC.

V gene TRBV6-2 or TRBV6-3 combines with J gene TRBJ2-1; TRBD2 matches at 9 bases. The germline V gene has CDR1 MNHEY and CDR2 SVGEGT. The CDR3 is made up of 15 amino acids. The trim removed 7 bases at V and 4 bases at J, leaving 8 bases unmatched. The CDR3 bases are TGTGCCAGCACTTTAGGACTAGCGACATACAATGAGCAGTTCTTC. Translating it yields CASTLGLATYNEQFF.

The sample holds a few counts of this clonotype. This chain connects TRBV28 to TRBJ2-7, with TRBD1 identical over 8 bases. The CDR3 is 16 residues long. Germline CDR1 and CDR2: MDHEN and SYDVKM. V shed 3 bases, J shed 4 bases, and the junction held 11 bases outside the gene matches. The CDR3 DNA reads TGTGCCAGCAGTTTTGATTGGACAGGGAAAAAGTACGAGCAGTACTTC. Translation: CASSFDWTGKKYEQYF. Complete variable domain (other parts from reference TRBV28 and TRBJ2-7): DVKVTQSSRYLVKRTGEKVFLECVQDMDHENMFWYRQDPGLGLRLIYFSYDVKMKEKGDIPEGYSVSREKKERFSLILESASTNQTSMYLCASSFDWTGKKYEQYFGPGTRLTVT.